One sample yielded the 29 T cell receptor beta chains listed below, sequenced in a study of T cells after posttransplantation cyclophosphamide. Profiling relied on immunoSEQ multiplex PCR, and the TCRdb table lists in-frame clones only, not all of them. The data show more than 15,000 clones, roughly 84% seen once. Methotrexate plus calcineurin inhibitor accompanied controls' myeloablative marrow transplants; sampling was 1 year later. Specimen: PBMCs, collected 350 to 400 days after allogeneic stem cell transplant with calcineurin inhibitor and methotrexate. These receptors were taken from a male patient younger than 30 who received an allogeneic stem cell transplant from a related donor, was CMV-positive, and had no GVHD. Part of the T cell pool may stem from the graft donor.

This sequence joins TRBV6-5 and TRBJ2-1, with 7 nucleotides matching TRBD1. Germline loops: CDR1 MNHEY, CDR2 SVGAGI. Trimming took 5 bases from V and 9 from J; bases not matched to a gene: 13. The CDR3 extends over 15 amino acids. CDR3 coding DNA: TGTGCCAGCAGTCGACAGGGTTTGCCCACCAGTGAGCAGTTCTTC. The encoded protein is CASSRQGLPTSEQFF.

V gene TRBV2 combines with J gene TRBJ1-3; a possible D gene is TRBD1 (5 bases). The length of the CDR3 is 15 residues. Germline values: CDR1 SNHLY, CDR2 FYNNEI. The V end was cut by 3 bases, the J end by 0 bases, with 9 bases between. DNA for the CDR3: TGTGCCAGCAGTGACGACAGAGGCTCTGGAAACACCATATATTTT. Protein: CASSDDRGSGNTIYF.

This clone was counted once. The CDR3 nucleotides are TGTGCCAGCAGTTTTTCCGCCCGGGGACAGACTAATGAAAAACTGTTTTTT. Translation gives CASSFSARGQTNEKLFF. The genes are TRBV28 and TRBJ1-4; 7 bases match TRBD1. Germline V gives CDR1 MDHEN, CDR2 SYDVKM. The CDR3 sequence is 17 residues long. The junction had 9 bases not matched to a gene; V was cut back by 3 bases and J by 2 bases.

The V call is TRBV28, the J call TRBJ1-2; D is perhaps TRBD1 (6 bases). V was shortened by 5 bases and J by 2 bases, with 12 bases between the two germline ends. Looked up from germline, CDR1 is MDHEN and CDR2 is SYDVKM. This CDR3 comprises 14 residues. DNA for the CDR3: TGTGCCAGCAGTGGACAGATACCCAACTATGGCTACACCTTC. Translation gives CASSGQIPNYGYTF.

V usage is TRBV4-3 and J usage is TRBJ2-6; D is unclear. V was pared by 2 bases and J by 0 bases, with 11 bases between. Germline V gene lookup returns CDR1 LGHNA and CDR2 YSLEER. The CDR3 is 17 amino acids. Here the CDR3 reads CASSQSGESSGANVLTF. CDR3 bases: TGCGCCAGCAGCCAATCCGGAGAAAGCTCTGGGGCCAACGTCCTGACTTTC.

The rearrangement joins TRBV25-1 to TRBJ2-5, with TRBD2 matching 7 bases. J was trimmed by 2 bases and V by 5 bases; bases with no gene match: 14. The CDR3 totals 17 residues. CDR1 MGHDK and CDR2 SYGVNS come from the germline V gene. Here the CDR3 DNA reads TGTGCCAGCAGTCCGATATGGGGGGGGACGGCGCAAGAGACCCAGTACTTC. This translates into CASSPIWGGTAQETQYF. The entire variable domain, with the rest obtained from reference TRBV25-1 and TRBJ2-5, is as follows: EADIYQTPRYLVIGTGKKITLECSQTMGHDKMYWYQQDPGMELHLIHYSYGVNSTEKGDLSSESTVSRIRTEHFPLTLESARPSHTSQYLCASSPIWGGTAQETQYFGPGTRLLVL.

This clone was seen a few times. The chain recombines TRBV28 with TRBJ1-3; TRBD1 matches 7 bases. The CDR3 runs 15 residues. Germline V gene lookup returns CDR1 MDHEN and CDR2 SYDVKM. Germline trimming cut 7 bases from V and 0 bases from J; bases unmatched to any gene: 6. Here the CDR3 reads CASTYRGHSGNTIYF. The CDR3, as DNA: TGTGCCAGCACCTACAGGGGCCACTCTGGAAACACCATATATTTT.

CDR3 coding DNA: TGTGCCAGCAGCTTTACCGGACAGGGACCTTACGAGCAGTACTTC. Translating it yields CASSFTGQGPYEQYF. V and J are TRBV7-2 and TRBJ2-7, with 8 positions matching TRBD1. CDR3 length equals 15 residues. V gave up 3 bases and J gave up 4 bases; unmatched junction bases: 8. Per the germline V gene, CDR1 is SGHTA and CDR2 is FQGNSA. Supplemented by reference TRBV7-2 and TRBJ2-7, the full variable domain reads GAGVSQSPSNKVTEKGKDVELRCDPISGHTALYWYRQSLGQGLEFLIYFQGNSAPDKSGLPSDRFSAERTGGSVSTLTIQRTQQEDSAVYLCASSFTGQGPYEQYFGPGTRLTVT.

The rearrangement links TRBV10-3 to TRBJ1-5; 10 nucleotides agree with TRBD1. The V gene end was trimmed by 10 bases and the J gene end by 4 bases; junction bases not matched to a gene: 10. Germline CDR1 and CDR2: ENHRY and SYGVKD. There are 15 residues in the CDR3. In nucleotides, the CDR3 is TGTGCCACGATGACCGGGACAGGGGAAAATCAGCCCCAGCATTTT. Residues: CATMTGTGENQPQHF.

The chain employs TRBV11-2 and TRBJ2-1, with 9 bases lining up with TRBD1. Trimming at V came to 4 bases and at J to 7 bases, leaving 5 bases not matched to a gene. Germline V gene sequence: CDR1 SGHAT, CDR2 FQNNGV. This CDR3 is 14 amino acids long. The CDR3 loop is CASSWTGVGNEQFF. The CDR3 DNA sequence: TGTGCCAGCAGCTGGACAGGGGTCGGAAATGAGCAGTTCTTC.

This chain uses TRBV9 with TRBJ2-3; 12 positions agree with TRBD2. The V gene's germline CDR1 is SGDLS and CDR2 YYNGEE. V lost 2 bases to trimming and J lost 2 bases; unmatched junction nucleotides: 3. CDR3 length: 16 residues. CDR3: CASSVASGRDTDTQYF. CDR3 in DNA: TGTGCCAGCAGCGTCGCTAGCGGGAGGGACACAGATACGCAGTATTTT.

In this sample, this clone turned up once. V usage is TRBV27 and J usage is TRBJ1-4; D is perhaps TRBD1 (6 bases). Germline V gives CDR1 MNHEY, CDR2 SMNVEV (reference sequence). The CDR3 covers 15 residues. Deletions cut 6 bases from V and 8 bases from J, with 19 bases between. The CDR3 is CASSEGGQLREKLFF. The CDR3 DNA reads TGTGCCAGCAGCGAAGGGGGTCAACTGCGGGAAAAACTGTTTTTT.

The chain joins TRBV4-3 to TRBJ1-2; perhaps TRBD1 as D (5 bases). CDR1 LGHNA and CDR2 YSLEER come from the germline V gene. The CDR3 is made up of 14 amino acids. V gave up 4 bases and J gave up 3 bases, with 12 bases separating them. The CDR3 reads CASSPSGGDYGYTF. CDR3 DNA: TGCGCCAGCAGCCCCTCTGGAGGGGACTATGGCTACACCTTC.

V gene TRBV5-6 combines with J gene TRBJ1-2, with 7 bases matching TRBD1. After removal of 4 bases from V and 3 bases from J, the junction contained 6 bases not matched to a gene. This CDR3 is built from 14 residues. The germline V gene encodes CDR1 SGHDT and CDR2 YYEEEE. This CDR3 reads CASSRTGEDYGYTF. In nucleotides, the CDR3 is TGTGCCAGCAGCAGAACAGGGGAGGACTATGGCTACACCTTC. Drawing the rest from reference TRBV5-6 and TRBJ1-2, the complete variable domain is DAGVTQSPTHLIKTRGQQVTLRCSPKSGHDTVSWYQQALGQGPQFIFQYYEEEERQRGNFPDRFSGHQFPNYSSELNVNALLLGDSALYLCASSRTGEDYGYTFGSGTRLTVV.

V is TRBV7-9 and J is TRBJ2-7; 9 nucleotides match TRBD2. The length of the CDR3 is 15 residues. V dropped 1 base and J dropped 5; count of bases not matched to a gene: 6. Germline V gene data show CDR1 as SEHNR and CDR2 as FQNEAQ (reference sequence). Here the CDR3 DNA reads TGTGCCAGCAGCTTAGTGGCTAGCGGGAAGAACGAGCAGTACTTC. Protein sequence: CASSLVASGKNEQYF.

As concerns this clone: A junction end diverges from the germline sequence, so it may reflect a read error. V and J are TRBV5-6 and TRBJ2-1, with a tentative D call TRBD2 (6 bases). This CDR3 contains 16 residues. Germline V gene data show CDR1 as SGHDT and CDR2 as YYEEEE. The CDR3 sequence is CASSSLAVPSYSEQFF. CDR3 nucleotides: TGTGCCAGCAGCTCCTTAGCGGTTCCTTCCTACAGTGAGCAGTTCTTC.

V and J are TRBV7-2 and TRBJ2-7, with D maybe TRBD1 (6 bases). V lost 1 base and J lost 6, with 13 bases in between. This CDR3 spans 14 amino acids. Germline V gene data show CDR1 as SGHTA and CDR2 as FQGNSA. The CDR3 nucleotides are TGTGCCAGCAGCTTAGGGGGGCCAGCAGGCGAGCAGTACTTC. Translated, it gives CASSLGGPAGEQYF.

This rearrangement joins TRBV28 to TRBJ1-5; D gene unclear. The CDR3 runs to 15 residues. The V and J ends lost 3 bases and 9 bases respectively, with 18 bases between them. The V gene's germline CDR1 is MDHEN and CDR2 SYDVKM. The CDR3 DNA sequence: TGTGCCAGCAGTTTGGGCACCGCGGGTGTATGGCCCCAGCATTTT. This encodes CASSLGTAGVWPQHF.

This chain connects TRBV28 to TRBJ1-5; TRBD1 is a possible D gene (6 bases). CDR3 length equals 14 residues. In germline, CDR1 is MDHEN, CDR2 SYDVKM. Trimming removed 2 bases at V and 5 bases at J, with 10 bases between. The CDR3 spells CASSLRGGHQPQHF. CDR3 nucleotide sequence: TGTGCCAGCAGTTTAAGGGGGGGACATCAGCCCCAGCATTTT.

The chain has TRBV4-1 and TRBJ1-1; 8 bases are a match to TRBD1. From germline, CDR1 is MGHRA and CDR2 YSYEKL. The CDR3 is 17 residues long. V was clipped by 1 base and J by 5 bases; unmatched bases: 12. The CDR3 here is CASSQAPSGGAGTEAFF. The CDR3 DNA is TGCGCCAGCAGCCAAGCCCCCTCAGGGGGCGCGGGAACTGAAGCTTTCTTT.

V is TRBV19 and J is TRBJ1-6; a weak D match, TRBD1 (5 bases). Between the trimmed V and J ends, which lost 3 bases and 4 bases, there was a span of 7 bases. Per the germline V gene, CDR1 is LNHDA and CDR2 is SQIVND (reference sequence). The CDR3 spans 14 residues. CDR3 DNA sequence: TGTGCCAGTAGTATGGGGCAATATAATTCACCCCTCCACTTT. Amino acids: CASSMGQYNSPLHF.

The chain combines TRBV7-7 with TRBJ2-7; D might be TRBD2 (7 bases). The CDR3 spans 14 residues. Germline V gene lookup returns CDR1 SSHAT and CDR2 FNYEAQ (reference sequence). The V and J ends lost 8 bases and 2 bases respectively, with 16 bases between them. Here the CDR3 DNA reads TGTGCCAGCTCCGGGGGGACACCCACCTACGAGCAGTACTTC. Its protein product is CASSGGTPTYEQYF.

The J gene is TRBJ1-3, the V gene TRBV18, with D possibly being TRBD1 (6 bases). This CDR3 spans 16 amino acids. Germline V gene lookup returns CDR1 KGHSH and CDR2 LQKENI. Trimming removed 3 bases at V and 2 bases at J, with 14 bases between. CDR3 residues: CASSPTQGRTGNTIYF. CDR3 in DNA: TGTGCCAGCTCACCCACACAGGGACGTACTGGAAACACCATATATTTT.

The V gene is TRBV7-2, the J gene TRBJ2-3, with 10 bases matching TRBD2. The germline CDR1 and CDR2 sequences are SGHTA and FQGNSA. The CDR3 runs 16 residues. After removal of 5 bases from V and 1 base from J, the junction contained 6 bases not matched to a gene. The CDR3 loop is CASSVSGTSGTDTQYF. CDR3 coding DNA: TGTGCCAGCAGCGTATCCGGGACTAGCGGCACAGATACGCAGTATTTT.

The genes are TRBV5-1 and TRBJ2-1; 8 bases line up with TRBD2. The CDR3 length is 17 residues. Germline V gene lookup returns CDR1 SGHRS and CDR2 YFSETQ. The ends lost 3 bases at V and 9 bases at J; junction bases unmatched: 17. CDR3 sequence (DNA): TGCGCCAGCAGCTCCGGACTAGCTCATAACACCCACAGTGAGCAGTTCTTC. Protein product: CASSSGLAHNTHSEQFF.

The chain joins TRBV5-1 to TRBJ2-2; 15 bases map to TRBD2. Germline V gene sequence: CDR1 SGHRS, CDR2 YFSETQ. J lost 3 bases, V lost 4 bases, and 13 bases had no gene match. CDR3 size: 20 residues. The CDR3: CASSLLWTSGRATDTGELFF. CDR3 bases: TGCGCCAGCAGCCTACTCTGGACTAGCGGGAGGGCCACCGACACCGGGGAGCTGTTTTTT. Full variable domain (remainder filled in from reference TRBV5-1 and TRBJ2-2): KAGVTQTPRYLIKTRGQQVTLSCSPISGHRSVSWYQQTPGQGLQFLFEYFSETQRNKGNFPGRFSGRQFSNSRSEMNVSTLELGDSALYLCASSLLWTSGRATDTGELFFGEGSRLTVL.

CDR3 in DNA: TGTGCCAGCTCACCAATAGCGGGAGGCGGGTCAGATACGCAGTATTTT. Amino acids: CASSPIAGGGSDTQYF. This chain connects TRBV18 to TRBJ2-3; 10 positions agree with TRBD2. Trimming cost V 2 bases and J 4 bases; bases outside gene matches: 6. This CDR3 is 16 amino acids long. Germline values: CDR1 KGHSH, CDR2 LQKENI.

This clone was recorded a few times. The CDR3 region has the DNA TGTGCCAGCCGACAGGGGCATCAGCCCCAGCATTTT. Protein product: CASRQGHQPQHF. V is TRBV19 and J is TRBJ1-5; 8 bases match TRBD1. CDR1 is LNHDA, CDR2 SQIVND, per germline (reference sequence). V shed 9 bases and J 5 bases; nucleotides not matched to a gene: 3. CDR3 length: 12 amino acids.

This CDR3 is CASRTDLTSDEKLFF. In nucleotides, the CDR3 is TGTGCCAGCAGGACCGACCTTACCAGCGATGAAAAACTGTTTTTT. The V call is TRBV28, the J call TRBJ1-4, with no clear D. The length of the CDR3 is 15 residues. The V gene's germline CDR1 is MDHEN and CDR2 SYDVKM. The V and J ends lost 6 bases and 6 bases respectively, with 17 bases between them.